Listed here are 3 T cell receptor beta chains from one sample, sequenced in a study. TCRdb reprocessed the RT-PCR reads via MiXCR and lists one record per CDR3 protein. The sample shows hundreds of thousands of distinct CDR3 sequences, approximately 15% of them seen only once. Sequenced: memory CD4+ T cells from blood. These receptor sequences come from a female donor in good health, serving as a healthy control.

This chain links TRBV3-1 with TRBJ2-2, with D possibly matching TRBD2 (6 bases). This CDR3 spans 16 amino acids. Germline lookup yields CDR1 LGHDT and CDR2 YNNKEL (reference sequence). The ends were cut back, 0 bases at V and 4 bases at J, with 12 bases in the middle. CDR3 in DNA: TGTGCCAGCAGCCAAGAAGGAGGGCGGTTCACCGGGGAGCTGTTTTTT. Protein sequence: CASSQEGGRFTGELFF.

The table lists this clonotype with a few counts. The V and J genes are TRBV12-3 or TRBV12-4 and TRBJ1-2; D gene ambiguous. The CDR3 consists of 10 residues. V was trimmed by 2 bases and J by 13 bases, leaving 8 bases between them. CDR3 sequence reads: CASSLIRPTF. The CDR3 DNA is TGTGCCAGCAGTTTAATACGGCCCACCTTC.

The rearrangement joins TRBV15 to TRBJ2-5, with D hard to call. CDR3 length equals 13 residues. Germline V lookup: CDR1 LNHNV, CDR2 YYDKDF (reference sequence). The V and J ends lost 1 base and 7 bases respectively, with 10 bases between them. The CDR3 loop is CATSRGPLGTQYF. The DNA for the CDR3 is TGTGCCACCAGCAGAGGACCCCTAGGGACCCAGTACTTC.